What follows is one T cell receptor beta chain and its context. The antigen is unknown. This sample stems from a study of chemoradiotherapy in HPV16-positive cancers. Looking at the study overall: Candidate HPV-specific T-cell clones and common TCR motifs came from functional assays in two HPV16-positive patients. Points from the study as a whole: HPV-specific T cells were functionally defined from only a couple of HPV16-positive patients. For HPV16-positive patients, expanding HPV-responsive T cells associated with longer recurrence-free survival.

Method: immunoSEQ multiplex PCR; TCRdb's copy keeps in-frame clones and lacks some. The sample contains thousands of clones, 75% to 95% of which appear only once. From germline, CDR1 is LGHNA and CDR2 YNFKEQ. V lost 0 bases to trimming and J lost 4 bases, with 10 bases between them. The CDR3 is made up of 14 amino acids. Samples were taken several times over chemoradiotherapy. The V gene is TRBV4-2, the J gene TRBJ2-7; maybe TRBD1 (5 bases). The sequence derives from a human donor with HPV-associated anogenital cancer. The material sequenced was tumor tissue, taken from a patient who underwent chemoradiotherapy. CDR3 coding DNA: TGTGCCAGCAGCCAAGAGCCCGACAGTTACGAGCAGTACTTC. Its protein is CASSQEPDSYEQYF.